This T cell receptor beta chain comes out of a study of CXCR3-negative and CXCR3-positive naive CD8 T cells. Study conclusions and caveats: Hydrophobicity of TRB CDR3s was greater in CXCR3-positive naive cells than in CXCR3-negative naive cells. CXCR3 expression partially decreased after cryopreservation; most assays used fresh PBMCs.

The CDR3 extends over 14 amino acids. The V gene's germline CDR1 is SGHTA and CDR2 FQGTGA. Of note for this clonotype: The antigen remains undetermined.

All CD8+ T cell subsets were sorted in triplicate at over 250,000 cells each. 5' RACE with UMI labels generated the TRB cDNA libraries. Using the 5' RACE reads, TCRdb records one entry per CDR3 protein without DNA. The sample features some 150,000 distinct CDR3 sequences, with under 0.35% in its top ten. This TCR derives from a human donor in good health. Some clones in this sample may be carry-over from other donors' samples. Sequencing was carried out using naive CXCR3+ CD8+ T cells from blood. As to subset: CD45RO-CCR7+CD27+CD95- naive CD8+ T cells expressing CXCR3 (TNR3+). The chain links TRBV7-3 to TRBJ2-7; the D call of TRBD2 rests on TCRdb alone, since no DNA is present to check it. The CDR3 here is CASSQDSGSNEQYF.